Listed here is a single T cell receptor (beta chain). Its antigen is still unknown. The sample comes from a study of untreated major depressive disorder. The ends lost 10 bases at V and 4 bases at J; junction bases unmatched: 8. The CDR3 contains 14 residues. Looked up from germline, CDR1 is ENHRY and CDR2 is SYGVKD. Typically around 96% of enriched cells were CD4+. General study points: CD4+ T cells from depressed patients used TRBV05-01 (Vbeta 5.1) more often than controls.

Some clones are missing from TCRdb's copy, which holds only in-frame ones; the method was immunoSEQ multiplex PCR. The sample yields 20,000 to 25,000 clones, approximately 89% seen once. Sequences were obtained from CD4+ T cells from PBMCs. The clonotype was recovered from a woman in her thirties in good health. The chain links TRBV10-3 to TRBJ2-1; TRBD1 aligns across 9 bases. This chain's CDR3 is CATAAGTGYNEQFF. CDR3 in DNA: TGTGCCACCGCCGCCGGGACAGGGTACAATGAGCAGTTCTTC.